Listed below are T cell receptor beta chains from one sample, sequenced in a study of shared clonotypes between healthy human individuals. Method: immunoSEQ multiplex PCR; TCRdb's copy keeps in-frame clones and lacks some. The table shows 450,000 to 650,000 clones, with around 81% occurring only once. What was sequenced was PBMCs. Receptors were obtained from a woman aged 40 to 55 in good health. Some clones in this sample may be carry-over from other donors' samples. CDR3s leave out the opening cysteine and the closing phenylalanine or tryptophan.

J | V | CDR3
TRBJ2-7 | TRBV2 | ASSRETTYEQY
TRBJ2-3 | TRBV5-1 | ASSELGGLIDTQY
TRBJ2-3 | TRBV28 | ASSPLAFTSEASTDTQY
TRBJ2-3 | TRBV4-2 | ASSQVGTASTDTQY
TRBJ2-1 | TRBV7-2 | ASSLSFSALYNEQF
TRBJ2-1 | TRBV18 | ASSPRGQGVSYNEQF
TRBJ2-2 | TRBV29-1 | SVGTDTGELF
TRBJ2-7 | TRBV25-1 | AIANSYEQY
TRBJ2-3 | TRBV7-3 | ASSSPLGIPTNTDTQY
TRBJ1-5 | TRBV4-3 | ASSQDGRAGQPQH
TRBJ1-4 | TRBV27 | ASRDTINEKLF
TRBJ1-4 | TRBV18 | ASSPYVDEKLF
TRBJ1-1 | TRBV2 | ASRVRQEPNTEAF
TRBJ2-5 | TRBV13 | ASSQGGQETQY
TRBJ1-1 | TRBV7-3 | ASSSAGLNTEAF
TRBJ2-2 | TRBV19 | ASSIPRGSGTGELF
TRBJ2-7 | TRBV6-5 | ASSRDRDISYEQY
TRBJ2-5 | TRBV28 | ASRETGGKETQY
TRBJ2-3 | TRBV28 | ASRQLAGEIDTQY
TRBJ2-1 | TRBV7-3 | ASSLTGGLNNEQF
TRBJ2-7 | TRBV19 | ASSKDGSSYEQY
TRBJ2-7 | TRBV19 | ASSMTGTQSQY
TRBJ2-7 | TRBV28 | ASSLGSRQVSYEQY
TRBJ2-4 | TRBV2 | ASSVTSGGGNIQY
TRBJ2-1 | TRBV7-9 | ASSPRGDREDEQF
TRBJ1-5 | TRBV4-1 | ASSQGRTGDQPQH
TRBJ1-1 | TRBV7-9 | ASSHDRATEAF
TRBJ1-2 | TRBV5-4 | ASRLGGANYGYT
TRBJ2-1 | TRBV21-1 | ASSKVSGGHINEQF
TRBJ2-2 | TRBV7-3 | ASSAGPWNTGELF
TRBJ1-2 | TRBV5-1 | ASSQQGGLDYGYT
TRBJ2-3 | TRBV30 | AWSEGLVSGWTDTQY
TRBJ2-2 | TRBV12-5 | ASGLVLGTNTGELF
TRBJ2-5 | TRBV9 | ASSVGGVQETQY
TRBJ2-7 | TRBV5-1 | ASRSFAGTSYEQY
TRBJ1-3 | TRBV4-2 | ASSQADRGILNTIY
TRBJ1-1 | TRBV27 | ASSPIKRRNTEAF
TRBJ2-7 | TRBV28 | ASNWDMDYEQY
TRBJ2-3 | TRBV9 | ASKGDTDTQY
TRBJ2-5 | TRBV27 | ASSLRQQETQY
TRBJ2-3 | TRBV14 | ASSQISGQRDTQY
TRBJ2-2 | TRBV6-5 | ASTPTGGRTGELF
TRBJ1-1 | TRBV4-1 | ASSLRGQGAGDTEAF
TRBJ1-1 | TRBV28 | ASSLWEKGTEAF
TRBJ1-3 | TRBV27 | ASSLGQRGNTIY
TRBJ1-2 | TRBV5-1 | ASSLDSGRISGYT